The T cell receptor beta chain described here comes from a study of blood T cells in healthy people across ages. A J-beta primer mix and a sample-barcoded 5' primer were used in a second PCR of roughly 6 to 11 cycles. MiXCR, applied by TCRdb to the 5' RACE reads, yields one record per CDR3 protein. The sample includes approximately 1.5 million distinct CDR3 sequences, approximately 42% of them seen just once. Germline V lookup: CDR1 LGHNA, CDR2 YNFKEQ. V shed 1 base and J 0 bases; nucleotides not matched to a gene: 9. This CDR3 has 19 amino acids. Specimen: blood. The sequence came from a woman younger than 35 in good health. The chain couples TRBV4-2 to TRBJ2-1; 10 bases are a match to TRBD2. The CDR3 protein is CASSQVGTSDRFSYNEQFF. The CDR3 DNA reads TGTGCCAGCAGCCAAGTGGGGACTAGCGACCGTTTCTCCTACAATGAGCAGTTCTTC.